Listed below are T cell receptor beta chains from one sample, sequenced in a study of cytomegalovirus exposure and HLA in healthy donors. Produced via immunoSEQ multiplex PCR; TCRdb's table is partial and in-frame only. The sample lists 110,000 to 150,000 clones, around 79% occurring once. Sequencing used PBMCs. These receptors all come from a man aged 18 to 29 in good health and CMV-seronegative. Each CDR3 is given with its conserved first and last residue. The D gene is left open where the match is weak. The size entry is marked missing in some rows and otherwise reads once, few, many or a size class.

len: 17
abundance: NA
j_gene: TRBJ1-4
d_gene: TRBD1
v_gene: TRBV27
CDR3nt: TGTGCCAGCAGTCCCCGGGGGGGACAGCCAGTTAATGAAAAACTGTTTTTT
CDR3aa: CASSPRGGQPVNEKLFF

len: 15
abundance: NA
j_gene: TRBJ1-5
d_gene: TRBD1
v_gene: TRBV5-1
CDR3nt: TGCGCCAGCAGCTTGATGACAGGGAACAATCAGCCCCAGCATTTT
CDR3aa: CASSLMTGNNQPQHF

len: 13
abundance: NA
j_gene: TRBJ1-1
d_gene: NA
v_gene: TRBV27
CDR3nt: TGTGCCAGCGGACCCCCGGGACAAAGTGAAGCTTTCTTT
CDR3aa: CASGPPGQSEAFF

len: 15
abundance: NA
j_gene: TRBJ2-5
d_gene: TRBD1
v_gene: TRBV5-4
CDR3nt: TGTGCCAGCAGCCCGGGGGCAGGGGGCGGAGAGACCCAGTACTTC
CDR3aa: CASSPGAGGGETQYF

len: 12
abundance: NA
j_gene: TRBJ2-2
d_gene: NA
v_gene: TRBV5-1
CDR3nt: TGCGCCAGCAGCTTGGTCCGTGGGGAGCTGTTTTTT
CDR3aa: CASSLVRGELFF

len: 13
abundance: NA
j_gene: TRBJ1-2
d_gene: NA
v_gene: TRBV6-1
CDR3nt: TGTGCCAGCAGTCGGGGTTTTAACTATGGCTACACCTTC
CDR3aa: CASSRGFNYGYTF

len: 13
abundance: NA
j_gene: TRBJ1-5
d_gene: NA
v_gene: TRBV5-6
CDR3nt: TGTGCCAGCAGCACTTTCAGCAATCAGCCCCAGCATTTT
CDR3aa: CASSTFSNQPQHF

len: 13
abundance: NA
j_gene: TRBJ1-1
d_gene: NA
v_gene: TRBV2
CDR3nt: TGTGCCAGCACGATTATACAGGGAACTGAAGCTTTCTTT
CDR3aa: CASTIIQGTEAFF

len: 14
abundance: NA
j_gene: TRBJ2-4
d_gene: TRBD1
v_gene: TRBV7-8
CDR3nt: TGTGCCAGCAGCTTGGGACAGGGCAAAAACATTCAGTACTTC
CDR3aa: CASSLGQGKNIQYF

len: 13
abundance: NA
j_gene: TRBJ1-3
d_gene: NA
v_gene: TRBV27
CDR3nt: TGTGCCAGCAGCCTGACAGCAGGAAACACCATATATTTT
CDR3aa: CASSLTAGNTIYF

len: 12
abundance: NA
j_gene: TRBJ1-1
d_gene: NA
v_gene: TRBV9
CDR3nt: TGTGCCAGCAGCTCCGGACAGCCTGAAGCTTTCTTT
CDR3aa: CASSSGQPEAFF

len: 18
abundance: NA
j_gene: TRBJ2-1
d_gene: TRBD2
v_gene: TRBV9
CDR3nt: TGTGCCAGCAGCGTAGAGGGCGGGGGGGCCTGGGGGTACAATGAGCAGTTCTTC
CDR3aa: CASSVEGGGAWGYNEQFF

len: 13
abundance: few
j_gene: TRBJ2-3
d_gene: TRBD2
v_gene: TRBV7-2
CDR3nt: TGTGCCAGCGTCAGCGGGGGGCCAGATACGCAGTATTTT
CDR3aa: CASVSGGPDTQYF

len: 15
abundance: once
j_gene: TRBJ2-7
d_gene: TRBD2
v_gene: TRBV7-2
CDR3nt: TGTGCCAGCAGCTTAGATTCCAGGGAGGGTAACGAGCAGTACTTC
CDR3aa: CASSLDSREGNEQYF

len: 15
abundance: NA
j_gene: TRBJ2-1
d_gene: TRBD2
v_gene: TRBV7-3
CDR3nt: TGTGCCAGCAGCTTAGGCGGGGGTATTTACAATGAGCAGTTCTTC
CDR3aa: CASSLGGGIYNEQFF

len: 17
abundance: NA
j_gene: TRBJ1-1
d_gene: TRBD1
v_gene: TRBV10-3
CDR3nt: TGTGCCATCAGTGAAGGACAGGCGGCCCCGGTGAACACTGAAGCTTTCTTT
CDR3aa: CAISEGQAAPVNTEAFF

len: 16
abundance: NA
j_gene: TRBJ2-4
d_gene: TRBD1
v_gene: TRBV9
CDR3nt: TGTGCCAGCAGCGCGGGGACAGGGTTAGCCAAAAACATTCAGTACTTC
CDR3aa: CASSAGTGLAKNIQYF

len: 15
abundance: NA
j_gene: TRBJ1-2
d_gene: TRBD1
v_gene: TRBV4-1
CDR3nt: TGCGCCAGCAGCCAAGATAGGGACAGGACCTATGGCTACACCTTC
CDR3aa: CASSQDRDRTYGYTF

len: 16
abundance: NA
j_gene: TRBJ1-6
d_gene: NA
v_gene: TRBV6-5
CDR3nt: TGTGCCAGCAGTTACGAGGCAGGGGCCTATAATTCACCCCTCCACTTT
CDR3aa: CASSYEAGAYNSPLHF

len: 15
abundance: NA
j_gene: TRBJ2-1
d_gene: NA
v_gene: TRBV30
CDR3nt: TGTGCCTGGAGAGAACCGGGGTACTCCTACAATGAGCAGTTCTTC
CDR3aa: CAWREPGYSYNEQFF

len: 12
abundance: few
j_gene: TRBJ2-7
d_gene: NA
v_gene: TRBV5-6
CDR3nt: TGTGCCAGCAGCTTAGCTGAGGACGAGCAGTACTTC
CDR3aa: CASSLAEDEQYF

len: 16
abundance: NA
j_gene: TRBJ2-7
d_gene: TRBD1
v_gene: TRBV4-3
CDR3nt: TGCGCCAGCAGCCGAACATGGGACAGGGAACTCTACGAGCAGTACTTC
CDR3aa: CASSRTWDRELYEQYF

len: 12
abundance: NA
j_gene: TRBJ2-3
d_gene: NA
v_gene: TRBV7-2
CDR3nt: TGTGCCAGCAGCTTAGTCGCAGATACGCAGTATTTT
CDR3aa: CASSLVADTQYF

len: 15
abundance: NA
j_gene: TRBJ1-6
d_gene: NA
v_gene: TRBV19
CDR3nt: TGTGCCAGTAGTATTTTAGCCGAGGGGGACTCACCCCTCCACTTT
CDR3aa: CASSILAEGDSPLHF

len: 15
abundance: NA
j_gene: TRBJ2-3
d_gene: NA
v_gene: TRBV6-6
CDR3nt: TGTGCCAGCAGCCGACCGACAGTTAGCACAGATACGCAGTATTTT
CDR3aa: CASSRPTVSTDTQYF

len: 14
abundance: NA
j_gene: TRBJ2-7
d_gene: NA
v_gene: TRBV5-5
CDR3nt: TGTGCCAGCAGCCCCCGACTGAATGCCCACGAGCAGTACTTC
CDR3aa: CASSPRLNAHEQYF

len: 13
abundance: NA
j_gene: TRBJ2-2
d_gene: NA
v_gene: TRBV5-5
CDR3nt: TGTGCCAGCAGCTTGTCTCCTCGCGGGGAGCTGTTTTTT
CDR3aa: CASSLSPRGELFF

len: 16
abundance: NA
j_gene: TRBJ1-2
d_gene: NA
v_gene: TRBV2
CDR3nt: TGTGCCAGCAGTGTTGGGACAACCAATACCTTCTATGGCTACACCTTC
CDR3aa: CASSVGTTNTFYGYTF

len: 13
abundance: NA
j_gene: TRBJ1-1
d_gene: TRBD1
v_gene: TRBV27
CDR3nt: TGTGCCAGCAGTAAAGGGGGCATCACTGAAGCTTTCTTT
CDR3aa: CASSKGGITEAFF

len: 15
abundance: NA
j_gene: TRBJ2-5
d_gene: TRBD1
v_gene: TRBV6-1
CDR3nt: TGTGCCAGCAGTGGTGGGACAGGGGGGTCAGAGACCCAGTACTTC
CDR3aa: CASSGGTGGSETQYF

len: 12
abundance: NA
j_gene: TRBJ1-1
d_gene: NA
v_gene: TRBV29-1
CDR3nt: TGCAGCGTTAACGGGGGTCGCACTGAAGCTTTCTTT
CDR3aa: CSVNGGRTEAFF

len: 13
abundance: NA
j_gene: TRBJ1-3
d_gene: NA
v_gene: TRBV7-9
CDR3nt: TGTGCCAGCAGCTTAGAAGGAGTTGGCACCATATATTTT
CDR3aa: CASSLEGVGTIYF

len: 16
abundance: few
j_gene: TRBJ1-6
d_gene: NA
v_gene: TRBV6-5
CDR3nt: TGTGCCAGCAGTTACCGCCCGAACCTATATAATTCCCCCCTCCACTTT
CDR3aa: CASSYRPNLYNSPLHF

len: 11
abundance: NA
j_gene: TRBJ2-1
d_gene: NA
v_gene: TRBV19
CDR3nt: TGTGCCAGTAGCCGTCTCGAGGAGCAGTTCTTC
CDR3aa: CASSRLEEQFF

len: 16
abundance: once
j_gene: TRBJ2-2
d_gene: NA
v_gene: TRBV7-3
CDR3nt: TGTGCCAGCAGCCCTGGTACAGGGATGCACACCGGGGAGCTGTTTTTT
CDR3aa: CASSPGTGMHTGELFF

len: 13
abundance: NA
j_gene: TRBJ2-1
d_gene: NA
v_gene: TRBV6-5
CDR3nt: TGTGCCAGCAGCAGGGACTCCTACAATGAGCAGTTCTTC
CDR3aa: CASSRDSYNEQFF

len: 15
abundance: NA
j_gene: TRBJ1-3
d_gene: TRBD1
v_gene: TRBV18
CDR3nt: TGTGCCAGCTCACTCGGACAGGCCTCTGGAAACACCATATATTTT
CDR3aa: CASSLGQASGNTIYF